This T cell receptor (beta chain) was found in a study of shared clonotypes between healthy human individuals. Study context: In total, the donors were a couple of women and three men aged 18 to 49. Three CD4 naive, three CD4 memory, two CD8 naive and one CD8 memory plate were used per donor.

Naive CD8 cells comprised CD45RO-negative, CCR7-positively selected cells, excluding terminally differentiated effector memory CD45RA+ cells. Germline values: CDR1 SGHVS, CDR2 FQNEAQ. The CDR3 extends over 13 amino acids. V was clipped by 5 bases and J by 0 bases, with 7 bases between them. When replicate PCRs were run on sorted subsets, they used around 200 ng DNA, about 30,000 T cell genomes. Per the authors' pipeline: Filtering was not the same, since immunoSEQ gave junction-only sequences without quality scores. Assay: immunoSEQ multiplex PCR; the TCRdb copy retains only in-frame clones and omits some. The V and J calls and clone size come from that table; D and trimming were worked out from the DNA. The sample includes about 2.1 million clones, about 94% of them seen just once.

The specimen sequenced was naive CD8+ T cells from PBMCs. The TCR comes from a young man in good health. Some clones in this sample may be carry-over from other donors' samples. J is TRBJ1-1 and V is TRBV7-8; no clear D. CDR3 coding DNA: TGTGCCAGCAGCCGGAGAATGAACACTGAAGCTTTCTTT. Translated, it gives CASSRRMNTEAFF.